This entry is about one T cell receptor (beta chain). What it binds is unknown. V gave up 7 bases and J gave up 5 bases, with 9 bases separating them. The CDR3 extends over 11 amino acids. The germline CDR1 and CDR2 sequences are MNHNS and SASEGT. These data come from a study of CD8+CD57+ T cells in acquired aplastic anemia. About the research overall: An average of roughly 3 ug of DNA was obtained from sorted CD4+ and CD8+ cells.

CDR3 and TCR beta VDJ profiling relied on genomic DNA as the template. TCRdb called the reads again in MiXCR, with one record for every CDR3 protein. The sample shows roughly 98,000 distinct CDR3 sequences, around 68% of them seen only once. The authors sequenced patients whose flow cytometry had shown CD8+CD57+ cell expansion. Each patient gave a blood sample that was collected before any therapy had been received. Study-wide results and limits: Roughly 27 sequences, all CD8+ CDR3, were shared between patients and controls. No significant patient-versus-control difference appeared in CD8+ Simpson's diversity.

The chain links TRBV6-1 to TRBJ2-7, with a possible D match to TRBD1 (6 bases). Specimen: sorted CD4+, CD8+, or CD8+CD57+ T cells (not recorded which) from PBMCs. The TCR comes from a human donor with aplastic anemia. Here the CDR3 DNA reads TGTGCCAGCAATCAGGGGAACGAGCAGTACTTC. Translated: CASNQGNEQYF.